These T cell receptor beta chains were read from a single sample in a study of T cells in Graves' hyperthyroidism and ophthalmopathy. TCRdb re-called the multiplex PCR reads with MiXCR, one entry per CDR3 protein. The sample lists approximately 740,000 distinct CDR3 sequences, around 15% seen once, with roughly a tenth in the top ten. Sequencing was done on a sample of blood. The receptors were sampled from a woman aged 18-30 years with Graves' hyperthyroidism. Both conserved end residues are part of each CDR3. D genes are given only for firm matches. Part of the rows lack a size; the others show once, few, many or a class for expanded clones.

>TRBJ1-4|TRBV3-1|many|.
CASSHTTGPEKLFF
TGTGCCAGCAGCCATACCACAGGGCCTGAAAAACTGTTTTTT
>TRBJ2-5|TRBV5-1|few|TRBD1
CASSLARTGEETQYF
TGCGCCAGCAGCTTGGCCAGAACAGGGGAAGAGACCCAGTACTTC
>TRBJ1-4|TRBV14|.|.
CASSSREKLFF
TGTGCCAGCAGCTCTAGGGAAAAACTGTTTTTT
>TRBJ2-2|TRBV10-2|.|.
CASSERGQNTGELFF
TGCGCCAGCAGTGAGCGGGGACAAAACACCGGGGAGCTGTTTTTT
>TRBJ1-4|TRBV12-3/TRBV12-4|.|TRBD1
CASSWGQVLNEKLFF
TGTGCCAGCAGTTGGGGACAGGTTCTTAATGAAAAACTGTTTTTT
>TRBJ2-2|TRBV20-1|.|.
CGARKGAGELFF
TGCGGTGCTAGAAAGGGGGCCGGGGAGCTGTTTTTT
>TRBJ1-1|TRBV6-6|few|.
CASSYSRGRVNTEAFF
TGTGCCAGCAGTTACTCGAGGGGTCGGGTGAACACTGAAGCTTTCTTT
>TRBJ2-5|TRBV20-1|many|.
CSARPAGETQYF
TGCAGTGCTAGGCCAGCGGGAGAGACCCAGTACTTC
>TRBJ2-3|TRBV7-2|many|.
CASSWGIDTDTQYF
TGTGCCAGCAGCTGGGGGATTGACACAGATACGCAGTATTTT
>TRBJ2-7|TRBV6-1|.|.
CASSPRPSALNEQYF
TGTGCCAGCTCCCCCCGACCGAGCGCCCTGAACGAGCAGTACTTC
>TRBJ2-7|TRBV3-1|few|.
CASSYSAPTSTFHYYEQYF
TGTGCCAGCAGTTACTCTGCTCCAACCTCAACGTTCCACTACTACGAGCAGTACTTC
>TRBJ2-2|TRBV27|.|TRBD1
CASSLMTGAGGELFF
TGTGCCAGCAGTTTAATGACAGGGGCCGGCGGGGAGCTGTTTTTT
>TRBJ1-2|TRBV28|few|.
CASSLNLHGYTF
TGTGCCAGCAGTTTAAATCTGCATGGCTACACCTTC
>TRBJ2-2|TRBV25-1|once|.
CASSNPPRSNTGELFF
TGTGCCAGCAGCAACCCACCCCGTTCCAACACCGGGGAGCTGTTTTTT
>TRBJ2-7|TRBV30|many|TRBD1
CAWSSLPTGAGEQYF
TGTGCCTGGAGTTCCCTCCCGACAGGGGCCGGCGAGCAGTACTTC
>TRBJ2-5|TRBV7-9|few|.
CASSLGVVERETQYF
TGTGCCAGCAGCTTAGGGGTGGTCGAGCGAGAGACCCAGTACTTC
>TRBJ2-2|TRBV28|.|TRBD2
CASTPFSGRATGELFF
TGTGCCAGCACCCCTTTTAGCGGGAGGGCAACCGGGGAGCTGTTTTTT
>TRBJ2-2|TRBV13|.|TRBD2
CASSYGLAGGSVGELFF
TGTGCCAGCAGCTATGGACTAGCGGGAGGGTCCGTCGGGGAGCTGTTTTTT
>TRBJ2-7|TRBV6-1|few|TRBD2
CASSEWTSGRFRAYEQYF
TGTGCCAGCAGTGAATGGACTAGCGGGAGATTCCGCGCCTACGAGCAGTACTTC
>TRBJ2-5|TRBV7-2|many|TRBD1
CASSSDRGETQYF
TGTGCCAGCAGCTCCGACAGGGGCGAGACCCAGTACTTC
>TRBJ2-1|TRBV3-1|many|.
CASSQDGGRWRDYNEQFF
TGTGCCAGCAGCCAAGATGGGGGACGGTGGCGGGACTACAATGAGCAGTTCTTC
>TRBJ2-2|TRBV12-3/TRBV12-4|few|.
CASTGGLTGELFF
TGTGCCAGCACGGGGGGCCTAACCGGGGAGCTGTTTTTT
>TRBJ2-7|TRBV12-3/TRBV12-4|.|.
CASRRVGTYEQYF
TGTGCCAGCAGGCGAGTGGGCACCTACGAGCAGTACTTC
>TRBJ1-5|TRBV6-2/TRBV6-3|.|.
CASSRAGTLNQPQHF
TGTGCCAGCAGCCGGGCCGGGACACTTAATCAGCCCCAGCATTTT
>TRBJ2-2|TRBV12-3/TRBV12-4|few|.
CASRVGGYGTGELFF
TGTGCCAGCAGAGTAGGGGGGTATGGCACCGGGGAGCTGTTTTTT
>TRBJ2-3|TRBV30|many|.
CAWSRDPGTDTQYF
TGTGCCTGGAGCCGGGACCCCGGTACAGATACGCAGTATTTT
>TRBJ2-5|TRBV5-1|few|TRBD2
CASSPETSGRGETQYF
TGCGCCAGCAGCCCCGAGACTAGCGGGAGGGGAGAGACCCAGTACTTC
>TRBJ2-7|TRBV20-1|many|TRBD1
CSASGGQSYEQYF
TGCAGTGCTAGTGGGGGACAGTCCTACGAGCAGTACTTC
>TRBJ2-7|TRBV7-9|.|TRBD1
CASSFDLGQGLYEQYF
TGTGCCAGCAGCTTCGACCTAGGACAGGGGCTCTACGAGCAGTACTTC
>TRBJ1-1|TRBV4-1|.|.
CASSPTVYNTEAFF
TGCGCCAGCAGCCCGACAGTGTATAACACTGAAGCTTTCTTT
>TRBJ2-1|TRBV10-2|once|.
CASSESPSFF
TGCGCCAGCAGTGAGTCCCCCTCGTTCTTC
>TRBJ2-7|TRBV2|many|.
CASIGDYEQYF
TGTGCCAGCATTGGGGACTACGAGCAGTACTTC
>TRBJ2-2|TRBV11-3|.|TRBD2
CASSPAPGGPGTGELFF
TGTGCCAGCTCACCAGCCCCGGGAGGGCCGGGCACCGGGGAGCTGTTTTTT
>TRBJ2-1|TRBV5-1|once|TRBD2
CASSLAAGGPGEQFF
TGCGCCAGCAGCTTGGCAGCGGGAGGGCCGGGTGAGCAGTTCTTC
>TRBJ2-3|TRBV5-8|many|.
CASSPTVNTDTQYF
TGTGCCAGCAGCCCCACAGTGAACACAGATACGCAGTATTTT
>TRBJ2-7|TRBV20-1|many|.
CSASSGPAGQYF
TGCAGTGCTAGTTCTGGTCCGGCTGGGCAGTACTTC